These 29 T cell receptor beta chains were all obtained from the same sample, sequenced in a study of early T cells in non-severe SARS-CoV-2 infection. From the 5' RACE reads, TCRdb called clonotypes with MiXCR, one entry per CDR3 protein. The table records 60,000 to 70,000 distinct CDR3 sequences, about 4.9% of them present only once. The sample comprised whole blood. These receptors all come from an adult who was a healthcare worker with PCR-confirmed SARS-CoV-2 infection or an uninfected control (not recorded which).

Ten or more counts support this clonotype. The chain combines TRBV24-1 with TRBJ2-3, with 9 bases matching TRBD1. The CDR3 sequence is 15 residues long. Germline V gene data show CDR1 as KGHDR and CDR2 as SFDVKD. Losses at the gene ends were 9 bases for V and 1 base for J; bases not matched to a gene: 7. The CDR3 nucleotides are TGTGCCACCCAACAGGGGGCCCCAGGCACAGATACGCAGTATTTT. Its translation is CATQQGAPGTDTQYF.

At least ten counts were recorded for this clonotype. The chain has TRBV6-1 and TRBJ1-2; D call uncertain. CDR1 MNHNS and CDR2 SASEGT come from the germline V gene. V lost 1 base to trimming and J lost 8 bases, with 11 bases between them. The CDR3 runs 13 residues. The CDR3 sequence: CASSEEIGGGYTF. The CDR3 bases are TGTGCCAGCAGTGAAGAAATCGGTGGAGGCTACACCTTC.

The chain has TRBV20-1 and TRBJ2-3, with a weak D call TRBD1 (6 bases). Germline V CDR1 and CDR2: DFQATT, SNEGSKA (reference sequence). Trimming took 0 bases from V and 6 from J, leaving 16 bases between them. The CDR3 length is 15 residues. CDR3 sequence reads: CSAREQGPHGDTQYF. The CDR3 coding sequence is TGCAGTGCTAGAGAACAGGGACCCCACGGTGATACGCAGTATTTT.

This clonotype was picked up a small number of times. V is TRBV3-1 and J is TRBJ2-7, with unresolved D. Trimming shortened V by 4 bases and J by 2 bases, and 6 bases separated the two germline ends. Germline-derived CDR1 and CDR2 are LGHDT and YNNKEL (reference sequence). The CDR3 loop spans 12 amino acids. The DNA for the CDR3 is TGTGCCAGCAGCCCCTCCCCCTACGAGCAGTACTTC. This sequence encodes CASSPSPYEQYF.

The V and J genes are TRBV20-1 and TRBJ2-5; a possible D gene is TRBD1 (5 bases). The CDR3 contains 13 residues. With 4 bases removed from V and 2 bases from J, the gap between germline ends came to 11 bases. Germline CDR1 is DFQATT and CDR2 is SNEGSKA (reference sequence). The CDR3 reads CSAIFRVQETQYF. For the CDR3, the DNA is TGCAGTGCTATATTCAGGGTACAAGAGACCCAGTACTTC.

This clonotype was picked up a small number of times. In nucleotides, the CDR3 is TGCAGTGCTAGAGGACTAGCGGGTAATAGGAATGAGCAGTTCTTC. This sequence encodes CSARGLAGNRNEQFF. V is TRBV20-1 and J is TRBJ2-1; 10 bases agree with TRBD2. The V and J ends lost 1 base and 7 bases, in that order; junction bases with no gene match: 7. The CDR3 consists of 15 residues. Per the germline V gene, CDR1 is DFQATT and CDR2 is SNEGSKA (reference sequence).

The table lists this clonotype with many counts. This chain links TRBV20-1 with TRBJ2-5; 13 bases match TRBD2. Losses at the gene ends were 3 bases for V and 5 bases for J; bases not matched to a gene: 9. This CDR3 comprises 16 residues. Germline V gene sequence: CDR1 DFQATT, CDR2 SNEGSKA (reference sequence). CDR3 amino acids: CSASSSGLAGMETQYF. CDR3 bases: TGCAGTGCTAGTTCATCGGGACTAGCGGGAATGGAGACCCAGTACTTC.

This clonotype was seen many times. The chain links TRBV10-3 to TRBJ2-7; D possibly matches TRBD1 or TRBD2 (5 bases each). Germline CDR1 reads ENHRY; CDR2 reads SYGVKD. The CDR3 loop spans 12 amino acids. Trimming removed 6 bases at V and 6 bases at J, with 12 bases between. CDR3 region: CAISGTSLEQYF. CDR3 nucleotide sequence: TGTGCCATCAGCGGGACCTCTCTCGAGCAGTACTTC.

This clonotype was observed many times. The V and J genes are TRBV20-1 and TRBJ2-3; 10 bases are shared with TRBD2. The germline V gene has CDR1 DFQATT and CDR2 SNEGSKA (reference sequence). V was pared by 4 bases and J by 0 bases, with 10 bases of the junction left unmatched. The CDR3 is 17 residues long. CDR3 region: CSATGFSGGSSTDTQYF. CDR3 DNA sequence: TGCAGTGCTACAGGCTTTAGCGGGGGGAGTAGCACAGATACGCAGTATTTT.

This clonotype appeared a few times. The chain couples TRBV20-1 to TRBJ2-2; D is ambiguous. V was trimmed by 6 bases and J by 5 bases, leaving 13 bases between them. The CDR3 loop spans 13 amino acids. Germline V gene sequence: CDR1 DFQATT, CDR2 SNEGSKA (reference sequence). CDR3: CSARLRATGELFF. For the CDR3, the DNA is TGCAGTGCCAGACTTAGGGCGACCGGGGAGCTGTTTTTT.

This clonotype has just a few counts. The rearrangement links TRBV29-1 to TRBJ2-7; D possibly corresponds to TRBD1 (5 bases). From germline, CDR1 is SQVTM and CDR2 ANQGSEA. CDR3 length: 12 amino acids. V was shortened by 5 bases and J by 5 bases, with 13 bases between the two germline ends. The CDR3 region has the DNA TGCAGCGTTAAGGGGCCGAACAACGAGCAGTACTTC. Translation gives CSVKGPNNEQYF.

In its sample, this clonotype was seen many times. The chain recombines TRBV7-2 with TRBJ2-3; D remains ambiguous. With 8 bases removed from V and 2 bases from J, the gap between germline ends came to 8 bases. CDR1 is SGHTA, CDR2 FQGNSA, per germline. The CDR3 length is 12 residues. The CDR3 loop reads CASAGTTDTQYF. CDR3 coding DNA: TGTGCCAGCGCCGGAACCACAGATACGCAGTATTTT.

V and J are TRBV27 and TRBJ1-6; D unclear. V lost 6 bases and J 5 bases, leaving 11 bases between the germline ends. Germline V gives CDR1 MNHEY, CDR2 SMNVEV (reference sequence). The CDR3 extends over 14 amino acids. The CDR3 DNA sequence: TGTGCCAGCAGCCTTACCGGGAATAATTCACCCCTCCACTTT. It encodes CASSLTGNNSPLHF.

This clonotype was picked up many times. CDR3 in amino acids: CASSPGVYTEAFF. The CDR3 coding sequence is TGCGCCAGCTCGCCGGGCGTCTACACTGAAGCTTTCTTT. V usage is TRBV10-1 and J usage is TRBJ1-1; D not resolved. V shed 8 bases and J shed 3 bases, with 13 bases lying between them. From germline, CDR1 is WNHNN and CDR2 SYGVQD (reference sequence). This CDR3 contains 13 residues.

Ten or more counts support this clonotype. The V and J genes are TRBV2 and TRBJ2-6; D not resolved. The CDR3 covers 15 residues. Germline V gives CDR1 SNHLY, CDR2 FYNNEI. Trimming took 5 bases from V and 0 from J, leaving 8 bases between them. The CDR3: CASSPENSGANVLTF. The CDR3 bases are TGTGCCAGCAGTCCTGAAAACTCTGGGGCCAACGTCCTGACTTTC. Variable domain in full (rest from reference TRBV2 and TRBJ2-6): EPEVTQTPSHQVTQMGQEVILRCVPISNHLYFYWYRQILGQKVEFLVSFYNNEISEKSEIFDDQFSVERPDGSNFTLKIRSTKLEDSAMYFCASSPENSGANVLTFGAGSRLTVL.

This clonotype was found many times. The CDR3 sequence: CATSRDTGSREQYF. In DNA form, the CDR3 reads TGTGCCACCAGCAGAGATACGGGGTCCCGCGAGCAGTACTTC. The chain carries TRBV15 and TRBJ2-7, with TRBD2 as a possible D gene (5 bases). This CDR3 comprises 14 residues. Germline assignment: CDR1 LNHNV and CDR2 YYDKDF (reference sequence). V was shortened by 0 bases and J by 6 bases, with 12 bases between the two germline ends.

This clonotype was observed at least ten times. The chain has TRBV27 and TRBJ1-1; D not resolved. Looked up from germline, CDR1 is MNHEY and CDR2 is SMNVEV (reference sequence). The V end was cut by 0 bases, the J end by 2 bases, with 13 bases between. The CDR3 covers 16 residues. In DNA, the CDR3 is TGTGCCAGCAGTTTATCAGGAACAAGTTATAACACTGAAGCTTTCTTT. It yields the protein CASSLSGTSYNTEAFF.

This clonotype was recorded at least ten times. V is TRBV20-1 and J is TRBJ2-3, with D perhaps assigned TRBD1 or TRBD2 (5 bases each). Deletions cut 4 bases from V and 4 bases from J, with 15 bases between. The CDR3 totals 14 residues. Germline V gives CDR1 DFQATT, CDR2 SNEGSKA (reference sequence). The CDR3 nucleotides read TGCAGTGCTAACGAGGGGAATTGGGCAGATACGCAGTATTTT. Amino acids: CSANEGNWADTQYF.

The chain uses TRBV28 and TRBJ1-5; D might be TRBD1 (6 bases). Germline V gives CDR1 MDHEN, CDR2 SYDVKM. The V and J ends lost 3 bases and 6 bases respectively, with 15 bases between them. The CDR3 runs to 15 residues. The CDR3 DNA follows: TGTGCCAGCAGTTTTCGAGGGGGGCTCGGTCAGCCCCAGCATTTT. Protein: CASSFRGGLGQPQHF.

This clonotype has a handful of counts. V is TRBV9 and J is TRBJ2-5; 12 positions agree with TRBD2. This CDR3 is 15 amino acids long. V lost 0 bases to trimming and J lost 4 bases; unmatched junction nucleotides: 1. CDR1 SGDLS and CDR2 YYNGEE come from the germline V gene. CDR3 bases: TGTGCCAGCAGCGTAGAACTAGCGGGAGGAGAGACCCAGTACTTC. Protein sequence: CASSVELAGGETQYF.

This clonotype has just a few counts. V and J are TRBV6-6 and TRBJ1-5; 9 bases agree with TRBD1. Germline V gives CDR1 MNHNY, CDR2 SVGAGI (reference sequence). This CDR3 region has 15 residues. The J segment lost 5 bases and the V segment lost 8 bases, leaving 10 bases of the junction unmatched. The CDR3 region is CASHPGDRVYQPQHF. CDR3 bases: TGTGCCAGCCACCCCGGGGACAGGGTCTATCAGCCCCAGCATTTT.

This clonotype was seen ten or more times. J is TRBJ1-1 and V is TRBV20-1; possibly TRBD1 for D (6 bases). V was cut by 2 bases and J by 7 bases, with 20 bases left in between. This CDR3 is 15 amino acids long. Germline-derived CDR1 and CDR2 are DFQATT and SNEGSKA (reference sequence). CDR3 DNA: TGCAGTGCTAGAAGGGAGGGGGGCGAGATCAGTGAAGCTTTCTTT. Translated, it gives CSARREGGEISEAFF.

The chain combines TRBV7-6 with TRBJ1-4, with D possibly matching TRBD1 (5 bases). Germline V gives CDR1 SGHVS, CDR2 FNYEAQ. The CDR3 length is 16 residues. Trimming shortened V by 5 bases and J by 3 bases, and 16 bases separated the two germline ends. CDR3 amino acids: CASSPGLTGPNEKLFF. The CDR3 region has the DNA TGTGCCAGCAGCCCGGGCCTTACGGGGCCTAATGAAAAACTGTTTTTT.

This chain joins TRBV5-1 and TRBJ1-6; TRBD1 matches 8 bases. The germline V gene has CDR1 SGHRS and CDR2 YFSETQ. The length of the CDR3 is 15 residues. V lost 0 bases and J lost 6; bases outside the gene matches: 2. CDR3 DNA: TGCGCCAGCAGCTTGGGACAGGGGACTAATTCACCCCTCCACTTT. Translation gives CASSLGQGTNSPLHF.

This clonotype was detected many times. This rearrangement joins TRBV14 to TRBJ2-6, with a possible D match to TRBD1 (5 bases). Germline assignment: CDR1 SGHDN and CDR2 FVKESK. The CDR3 sequence is 18 residues long. V was cut by 6 bases and J by 1 base, with 19 bases left in between. The CDR3, as DNA: TGTGCCAGCAGTCCTTACCAGGGAAACCCGTCTGGGGCCAACGTCCTGACTTTC. Its translation: CASSPYQGNPSGANVLTF.

J is TRBJ1-1 and V is TRBV3-1, with TRBD1 as a possible D gene (5 bases). The CDR3 is 12 amino acids. CDR1 LGHDT and CDR2 YNNKEL come from the germline V gene (reference sequence). V shed 6 bases and J shed 3 bases, with 8 bases lying between them. The CDR3, as DNA: TGTGCCAGCAGGGGAGGGGACACTGAAGCTTTCTTT. Residues: CASRGGDTEAFF. Based on the CDR3 plus reference TRBV3-1 and TRBJ1-1, the full variable domain is DTAVSQTPKYLVTQMGNDKSIKCEQNLGHDTMYWYKQDSKKFLKIMFSYNNKELIINETVPNRFSPKSPDKAHLNLHINSLELGDSAVYFCASRGGDTEAFFGQGTRLTVV.

This clonotype was detected many times. The chain links TRBV5-1 to TRBJ2-3; D unclear. The CDR3 spans 15 residues. V dropped 0 bases and J dropped 0 bases, with 8 bases sitting between them. CDR1 SGHRS and CDR2 YFSETQ come from the germline V gene. The CDR3 DNA is TGCGCCAGCAGCTTGGTGGAACCTAGCACAGATACGCAGTATTTT. Protein product: CASSLVEPSTDTQYF.

V and J are TRBV6-5 and TRBJ2-7; 13 nucleotides align to TRBD2. The junction had 23 bases not matched to a gene; V was cut back by 7 bases and J by 5 bases. CDR3 length: 20 residues. Germline-derived CDR1 and CDR2 are MNHEY and SVGAGI. In DNA, the CDR3 is TGTGCCAGCAACCCAGGGACAGGGGGTCTACTAGCGGGAGGGCGCCACGAGCAGTACTTC. Its protein product is CASNPGTGGLLAGGRHEQYF.

This clonotype showed up many times. V gene TRBV19 combines with J gene TRBJ2-1; a weak D match, TRBD2 (6 bases). The CDR3 contains 15 residues. Germline V lookup: CDR1 LNHDA, CDR2 SQIVND (reference sequence). V lost 5 bases and J lost 0, with 11 bases in between. The CDR3 nucleotides read TGTGCCAGTAGTCCGGACGGGAGCTCCTACAATGAGCAGTTCTTC. This translates into CASSPDGSSYNEQFF. Combining the CDR3 with reference TRBV19 and TRBJ2-1 gives the whole variable domain DGGITQSPKYLFRKEGQNVTLSCEQNLNHDAMYWYRQDPGQGLRLIYYSQIVNDFQKGDIAEGYSVSREKKESFPLTVTSAQKNPTAFYLCASSPDGSSYNEQFFGPGTRLTVL.